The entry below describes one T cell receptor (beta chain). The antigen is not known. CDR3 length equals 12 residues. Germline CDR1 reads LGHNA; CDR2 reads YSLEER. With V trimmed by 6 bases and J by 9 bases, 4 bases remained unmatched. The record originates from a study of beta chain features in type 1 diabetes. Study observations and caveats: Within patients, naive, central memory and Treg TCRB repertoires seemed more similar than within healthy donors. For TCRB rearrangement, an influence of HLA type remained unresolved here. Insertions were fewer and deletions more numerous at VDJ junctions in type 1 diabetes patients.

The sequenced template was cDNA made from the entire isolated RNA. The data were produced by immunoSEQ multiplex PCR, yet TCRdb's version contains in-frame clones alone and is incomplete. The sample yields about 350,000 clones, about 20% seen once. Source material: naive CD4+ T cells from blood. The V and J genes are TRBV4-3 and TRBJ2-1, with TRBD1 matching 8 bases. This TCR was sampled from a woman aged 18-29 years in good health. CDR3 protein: CASRPTGGEQFF. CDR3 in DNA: TGCGCCAGCAGACCCACAGGGGGTGAGCAGTTCTTC.